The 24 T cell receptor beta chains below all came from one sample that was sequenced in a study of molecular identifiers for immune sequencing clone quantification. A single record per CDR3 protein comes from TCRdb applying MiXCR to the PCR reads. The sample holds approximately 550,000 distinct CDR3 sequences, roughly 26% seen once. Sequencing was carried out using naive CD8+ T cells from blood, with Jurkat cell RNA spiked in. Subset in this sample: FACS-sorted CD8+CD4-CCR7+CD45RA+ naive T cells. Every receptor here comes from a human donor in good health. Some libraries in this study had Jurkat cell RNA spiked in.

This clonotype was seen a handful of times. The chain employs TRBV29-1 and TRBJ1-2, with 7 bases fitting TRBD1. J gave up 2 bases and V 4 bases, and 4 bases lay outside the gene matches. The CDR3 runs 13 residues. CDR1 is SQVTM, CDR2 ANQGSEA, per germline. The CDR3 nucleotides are TGCAGCGTTGTTCTGACAGGGAACTATGGCTACACCTTC. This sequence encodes CSVVLTGNYGYTF. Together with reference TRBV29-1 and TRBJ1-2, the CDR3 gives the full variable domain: SAVISQKPSRDICQRGTSLTIQCQVDSQVTMMFWYRQQPGQSLTLIATANQGSEATYESGFVIDKFPISRPNLTFSTLTVSNMSPEDSSIYLCSVVLTGNYGYTFGSGTRLTVV.

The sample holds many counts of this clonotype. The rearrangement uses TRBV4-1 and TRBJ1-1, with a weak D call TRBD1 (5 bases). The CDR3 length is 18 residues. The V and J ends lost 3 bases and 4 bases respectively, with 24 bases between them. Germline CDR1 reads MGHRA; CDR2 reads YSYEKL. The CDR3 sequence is CASSHPLGVADLGTEAFF. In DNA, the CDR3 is TGCGCCAGCAGCCATCCTTTGGGGGTGGCAGACTTAGGCACTGAAGCTTTCTTT.

This CDR3 reads CASSYSWLAGGLNNEQYF. The CDR3, as DNA: TGTGCCAGCAGTTACTCATGGCTAGCGGGGGGGCTGAACAATGAGCAGTACTTC. J is TRBJ2-1 and V is TRBV6-5; 12 bases line up with TRBD2. Gene TRBJ2-7 matches the end of the DNA better, so the J call may be wrong. The CDR3 is 18 residues long. CDR1 is MNHEY, CDR2 SVGAGI, per germline.

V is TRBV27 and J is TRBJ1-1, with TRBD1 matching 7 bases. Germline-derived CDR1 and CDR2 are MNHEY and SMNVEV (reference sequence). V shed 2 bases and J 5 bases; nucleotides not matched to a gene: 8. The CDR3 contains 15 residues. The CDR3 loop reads CASSLNTGVETEAFF. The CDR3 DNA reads TGTGCCAGCAGTTTAAATACAGGGGTTGAAACTGAAGCTTTCTTT.

The CDR3: CAISEMGITDTQYF. The DNA of the CDR3 is TGTGCCATCAGTGAGATGGGAATCACAGATACGCAGTATTTT. This rearrangement joins TRBV10-3 to TRBJ2-3, with D hard to call. Germline V gene data show CDR1 as ENHRY and CDR2 as SYGVKD. The CDR3 loop spans 14 amino acids. V shed 2 bases and J shed 2 bases, with 8 bases lying between them.

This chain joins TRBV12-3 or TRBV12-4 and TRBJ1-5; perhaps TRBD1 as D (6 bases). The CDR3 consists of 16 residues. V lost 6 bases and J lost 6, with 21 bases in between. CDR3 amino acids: CASSLTVGGHGQPQHF. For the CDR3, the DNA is TGTGCCAGCAGCTTAACGGTGGGGGGGCACGGTCAGCCCCAGCATTTT.

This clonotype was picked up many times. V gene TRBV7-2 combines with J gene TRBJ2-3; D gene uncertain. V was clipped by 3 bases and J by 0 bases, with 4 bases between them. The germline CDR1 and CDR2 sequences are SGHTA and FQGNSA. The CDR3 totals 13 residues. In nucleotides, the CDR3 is TGTGCCAGCAGCTTGATTAGCACAGATACGCAGTATTTT. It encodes CASSLISTDTQYF.

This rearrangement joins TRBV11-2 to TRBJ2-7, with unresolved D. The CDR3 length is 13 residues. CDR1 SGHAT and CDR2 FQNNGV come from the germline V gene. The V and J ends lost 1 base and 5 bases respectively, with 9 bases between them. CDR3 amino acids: CASSLALTNEQYF. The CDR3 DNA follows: TGTGCCAGCAGCTTAGCGTTGACCAACGAGCAGTACTTC.

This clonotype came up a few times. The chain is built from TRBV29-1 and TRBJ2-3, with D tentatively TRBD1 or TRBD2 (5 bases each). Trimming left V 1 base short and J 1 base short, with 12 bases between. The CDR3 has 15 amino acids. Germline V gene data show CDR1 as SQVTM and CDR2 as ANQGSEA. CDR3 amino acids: CSVEAGRTRTDTQYF. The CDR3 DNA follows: TGCAGCGTTGAAGCGGGACGAACCCGCACAGATACGCAGTATTTT.

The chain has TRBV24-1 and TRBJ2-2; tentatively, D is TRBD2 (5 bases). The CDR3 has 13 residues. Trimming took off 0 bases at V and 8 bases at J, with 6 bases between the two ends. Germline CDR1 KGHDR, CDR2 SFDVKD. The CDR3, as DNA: TGTGCCACCAGTGATTTGGGAGGAGGGGAGCTGTTTTTT. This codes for CATSDLGGGELFF.

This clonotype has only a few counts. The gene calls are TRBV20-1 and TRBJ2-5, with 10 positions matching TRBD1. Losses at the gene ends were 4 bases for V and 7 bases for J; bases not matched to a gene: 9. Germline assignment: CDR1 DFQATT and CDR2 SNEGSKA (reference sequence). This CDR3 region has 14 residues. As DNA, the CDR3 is TGCAGTGCTAAGGGGACAGGGGAAAGCGGGACCCAGTACTTC. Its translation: CSAKGTGESGTQYF.

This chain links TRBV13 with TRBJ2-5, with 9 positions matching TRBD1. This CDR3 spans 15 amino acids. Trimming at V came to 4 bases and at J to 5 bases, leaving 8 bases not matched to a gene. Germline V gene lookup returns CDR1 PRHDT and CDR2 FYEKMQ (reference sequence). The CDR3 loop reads CASSSPGQGKETQYF. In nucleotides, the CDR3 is TGTGCCAGCAGCTCACCGGGACAGGGAAAGGAGACCCAGTACTTC.

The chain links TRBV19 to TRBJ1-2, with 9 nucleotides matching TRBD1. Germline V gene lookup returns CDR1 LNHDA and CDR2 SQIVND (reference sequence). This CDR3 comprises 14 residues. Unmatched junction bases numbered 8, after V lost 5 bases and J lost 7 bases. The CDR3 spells CASSVGQGILGYTF. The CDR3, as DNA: TGTGCCAGTAGTGTAGGACAGGGGATTCTTGGCTACACCTTC.

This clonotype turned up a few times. CDR3 coding DNA: TGTGCCAGCAGCCAAGCTGGCGGGAGTTATGACGAGCAGTACTTC. This translates into CASSQAGGSYDEQYF. The chain couples TRBV7-6 to TRBJ2-7; 7 positions agree with TRBD2. Germline loops: CDR1 SGHVS, CDR2 FNYEAQ. This CDR3 is built from 15 residues. V was clipped by 5 bases and J by 5 bases; unmatched bases: 12.

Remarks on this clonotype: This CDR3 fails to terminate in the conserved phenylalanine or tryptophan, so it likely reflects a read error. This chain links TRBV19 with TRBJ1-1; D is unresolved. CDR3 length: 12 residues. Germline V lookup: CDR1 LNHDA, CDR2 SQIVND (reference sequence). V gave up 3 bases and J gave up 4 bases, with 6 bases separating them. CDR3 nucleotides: TGTGCCAGTAGTATCACTCCCACTGAAGCTTTCCTT. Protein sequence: CASSITPTEAFL.

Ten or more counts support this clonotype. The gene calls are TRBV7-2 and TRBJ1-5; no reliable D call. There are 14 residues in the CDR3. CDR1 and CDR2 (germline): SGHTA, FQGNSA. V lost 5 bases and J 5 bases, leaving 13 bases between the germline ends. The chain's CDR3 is CASSADPSYQPQHF. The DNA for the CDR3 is TGTGCCAGCAGCGCGGACCCGAGCTATCAGCCCCAGCATTTT.

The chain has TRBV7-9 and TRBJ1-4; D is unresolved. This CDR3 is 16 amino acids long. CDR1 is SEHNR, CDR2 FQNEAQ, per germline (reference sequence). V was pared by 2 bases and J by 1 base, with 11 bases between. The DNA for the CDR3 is TGTGCCAGCAGCTTATTTGACGGAGGAACTAATGAAAAACTGTTTTTT. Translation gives CASSLFDGGTNEKLFF.

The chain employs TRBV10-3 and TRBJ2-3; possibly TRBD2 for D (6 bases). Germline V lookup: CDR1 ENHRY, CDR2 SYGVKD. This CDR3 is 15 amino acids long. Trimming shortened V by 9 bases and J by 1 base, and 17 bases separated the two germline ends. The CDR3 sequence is CAIAVGEDGTDTQYF. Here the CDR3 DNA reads TGTGCCATTGCAGTGGGGGAGGACGGCACAGATACGCAGTATTTT.

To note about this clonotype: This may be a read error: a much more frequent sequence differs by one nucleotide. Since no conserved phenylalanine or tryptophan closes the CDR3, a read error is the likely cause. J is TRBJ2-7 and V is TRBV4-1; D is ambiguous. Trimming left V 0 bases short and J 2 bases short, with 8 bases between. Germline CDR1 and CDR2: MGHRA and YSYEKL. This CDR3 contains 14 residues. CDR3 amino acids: CASSQDRAPYEQYI. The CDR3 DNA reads TGCGCCAGCAGCCAAGACCGGGCGCCCTACGAGCAGTACATC.

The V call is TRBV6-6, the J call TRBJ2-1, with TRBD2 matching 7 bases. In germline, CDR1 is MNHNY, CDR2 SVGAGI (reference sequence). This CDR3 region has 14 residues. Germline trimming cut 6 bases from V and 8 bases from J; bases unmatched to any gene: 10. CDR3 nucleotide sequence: TGTGCCAGCAGCCCCACTAGCGTCGTGGATGAGCAGTTCTTC. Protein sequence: CASSPTSVVDEQFF.

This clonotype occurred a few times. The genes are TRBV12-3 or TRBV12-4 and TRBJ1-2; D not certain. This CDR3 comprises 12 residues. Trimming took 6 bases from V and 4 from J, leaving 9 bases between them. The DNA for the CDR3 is TGTGCCAGCAGCGCCACCAGCTATGGCTACACCTTC. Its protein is CASSATSYGYTF.

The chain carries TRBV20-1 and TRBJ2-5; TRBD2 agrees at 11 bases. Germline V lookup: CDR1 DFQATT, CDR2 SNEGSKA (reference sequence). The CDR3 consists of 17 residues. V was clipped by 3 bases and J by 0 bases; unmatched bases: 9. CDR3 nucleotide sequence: TGCAGTGCTAGCATGACTAGCGGGGCCTATTACCAAGAGACCCAGTACTTC. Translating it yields CSASMTSGAYYQETQYF.

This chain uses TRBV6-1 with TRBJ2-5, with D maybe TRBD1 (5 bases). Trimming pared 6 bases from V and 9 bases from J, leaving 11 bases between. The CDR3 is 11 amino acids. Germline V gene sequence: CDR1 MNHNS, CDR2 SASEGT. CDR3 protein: CASSTGHPQYF. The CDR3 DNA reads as TGTGCCAGCAGCACAGGACATCCCCAGTACTTC.

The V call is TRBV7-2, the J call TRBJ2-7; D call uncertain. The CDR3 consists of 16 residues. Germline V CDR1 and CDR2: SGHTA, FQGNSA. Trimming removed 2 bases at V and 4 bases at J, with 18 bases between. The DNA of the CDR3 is TGTGCCAGCAGCTTATCCCGCCCCTCAAGGGATTACGAGCAGTACTTC. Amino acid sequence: CASSLSRPSRDYEQYF.